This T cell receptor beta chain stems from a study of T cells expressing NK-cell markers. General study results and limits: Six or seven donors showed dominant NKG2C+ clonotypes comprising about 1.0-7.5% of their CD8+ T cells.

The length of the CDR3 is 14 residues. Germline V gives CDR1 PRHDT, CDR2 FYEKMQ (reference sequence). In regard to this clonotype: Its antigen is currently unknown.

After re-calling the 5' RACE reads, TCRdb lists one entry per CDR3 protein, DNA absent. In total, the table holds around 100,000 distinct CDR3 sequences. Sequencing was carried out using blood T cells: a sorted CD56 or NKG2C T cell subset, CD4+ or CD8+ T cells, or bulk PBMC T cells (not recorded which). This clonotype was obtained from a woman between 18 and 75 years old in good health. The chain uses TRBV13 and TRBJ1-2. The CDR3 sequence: CASSSLGVNYGYTF.